This T cell receptor beta chain stems from a study of T cells in Graves' hyperthyroidism and ophthalmopathy. Study-level points and caveats: Separation of ophthalmopathy from stable hyperthyroidism was achieved by a 13 V-J model.

The CDR3 runs to 14 residues. V lost 5 bases and J 4 bases, leaving 14 bases between the germline ends. Germline CDR1 SEHNR, CDR2 FQNEAQ (reference sequence). RNA transcripts served as the template for amplifying TCR beta CDR3 regions. HTBI primers were employed in a first-round RT-PCR of the TCR CDR3. Each CDR3 protein is one row after TCRdb ran MiXCR on the multiplex PCR reads. The repertoire holds roughly 96,000 distinct CDR3 sequences, with 51% as singletons. Exclusion followed for patients with uncontrolled infection, other autoimmune disease, pregnancy or lactation. Diagnoses rested on clinical symptoms, serum thyroxine and TRAb, thyroid ultrasound and orbital computed tomography. Details on this clonotype: The antigen is unknown.

V gene TRBV7-9 combines with J gene TRBJ1-2; no clear D. The receptor was isolated from a woman between 40 and 50 years old with Graves' hyperthyroidism. Specimen: blood. The CDR3 DNA is TGTGCCAGCAGCCAAGCTGGGATCAGCTATGGCTACACCTTC. Residues: CASSQAGISYGYTF.